This T cell receptor (beta chain) was captured in a study of beta chain features in type 1 diabetes. The entirety of the isolated RNA underwent reverse transcription, so expressed TCRB transcripts were sequenced. Assay used: immunoSEQ multiplex PCR; TCRdb lists only in-frame clones, some missing. The sample has about 900,000 clones; about 17% are singletons. V shed 6 bases and J shed 4 bases, with 15 bases lying between them. This CDR3 is 13 amino acids long. CDR1 and CDR2 from the germline V gene are SQVTM and ANQGSEA. This clonotype originated in a woman aged 18-35 years in good health. The V and J genes are TRBV29-1 and TRBJ1-2; D perhaps matches TRBD1 (6 bases). Input material: naive CD4+ T cells from blood. Written as DNA, the CDR3 is TGCAGCGTGGGTGACAGGTACGCCTATGGCTACACCTTC. It encodes CSVGDRYAYGYTF.